The 20 T cell receptor beta chains in this list originate from one sample, sequenced in a study of long-term antiretroviral therapy in people with HIV. An immunoSEQ assay, version v3.0, was performed at survey level. Using immunoSEQ multiplex PCR, the repertoire was profiled, and TCRdb retains in-frame clones only, with some absent. The sample includes tens of thousands of clones, 85% to 95% of them seen just once. The starting material was unsorted PBMCs, obtained 7.6 years after starting antiretroviral therapy. These TCRs come from a woman aged 35 to 49 with HIV.

As for this clone: The junction shows a germline mismatch at one end, possibly a read error. The chain is built from TRBV6-6 and TRBJ1-4; unclear D gene. This CDR3 contains 12 residues. Germline CDR1 and CDR2: MNHNY and SVGAGI (reference sequence). CDR3 residues: CASSPHSAPEVF. The CDR3 DNA sequence: TGTGCCAGCAGCCCCCATTCGGCCCCAGAGGTTTTT.

The V call is TRBV9, the J call TRBJ1-2; 7 bases are a match to TRBD1. The length of the CDR3 is 16 residues. After removal of 0 bases from V and 2 bases from J, the junction contained 7 bases not matched to a gene. Germline CDR1 is SGDLS and CDR2 is YYNGEE. The CDR3 region has the DNA TGTGCCAGCAGCGTAGGGCTTAAACAGGGGAACTATGGCTACACCTTC. Residues: CASSVGLKQGNYGYTF.

V and J are TRBV4-2 and TRBJ2-3; 8 nucleotides line up with TRBD1. There are 15 residues in the CDR3. V lost 1 base and J lost 2; bases outside the gene matches: 2. CDR1 LGHNA and CDR2 YNFKEQ come from the germline V gene. The CDR3 sequence is CASSQADRDTDTQYF. Here the CDR3 DNA reads TGTGCCAGCAGCCAAGCGGACAGGGACACAGATACGCAGTATTTT.

In nucleotides, the CDR3 is TGTGCCAGCAGCGGGGCCCTCGAGGCCTCCACAGATACGCAGTATTTT. This gives the protein CASSGALEASTDTQYF. The V call is TRBV9, the J call TRBJ2-3; D unclear. The CDR3 consists of 16 residues. V lost 3 bases and J 2 bases, leaving 16 bases between the germline ends. Germline lookup yields CDR1 SGDLS and CDR2 YYNGEE. Full variable domain (missing parts from reference TRBV9 and TRBJ2-3): DSGVTQTPKHLITATGQRVTLRCSPRSGDLSVYWYQQSLDQGLQFLIQYYNGEERAKGNILERFSAQQFPDLHSELNLSSLELGDSALYFCASSGALEASTDTQYFGPGTRLTVL.

This clone was detected only a few times. In the same sample, other DNA sequences code for this CDR3. This chain links TRBV27 with TRBJ1-1; no clear D. V dropped 3 bases and J dropped 6 bases, with 11 bases sitting between them. The CDR3 totals 13 residues. CDR1 MNHEY and CDR2 SMNVEV come from the germline V gene (reference sequence). CDR3 DNA: TGTGCCAGCAGTTTTGGGGTCGGAGCTGAAGCTTTCTTT. Protein: CASSFGVGAEAFF.

The chain joins TRBV6-1 to TRBJ2-7; D unclear. The germline V and J ends were trimmed by 3 bases and 3 bases, with 12 bases remaining between them. The CDR3 totals 14 residues. The germline V gene has CDR1 MNHNS and CDR2 SASEGT. The CDR3 nucleotides are TGTGCCAGCAGTGATGTAGGTCTGGGCTACGAGCAGTACTTC. Amino acids: CASSDVGLGYEQYF.

The chain combines TRBV7-3 with TRBJ2-2, with D maybe TRBD2 (6 bases). CDR3 size: 15 residues. V lost 1 base to trimming and J lost 5 bases, with 11 bases between them. The germline V gene has CDR1 SGHTA and CDR2 FQGTGA. The CDR3 region has the DNA TGTGCCAGCAGCTTAAGGGGTAGCGGTACCGGGGAGCTGTTTTTT. Encoded protein: CASSLRGSGTGELFF.

The chain recombines TRBV5-5 with TRBJ1-3, with a weak D call TRBD1 (6 bases). CDR1 is SGHKS and CDR2 is YYEKEE in the germline V gene (reference sequence). The CDR3 spans 14 residues. V gave up 4 bases and J gave up 0 bases, with 8 bases separating them. CDR3 nucleotides: TGTGCCAGCAGCCCGGGACACTCTGGAAACACCATATATTTT. It yields the protein CASSPGHSGNTIYF.

V is TRBV27 and J is TRBJ2-7; TRBD2 matches at 10 bases. Germline loops: CDR1 MNHEY, CDR2 SMNVEV (reference sequence). This CDR3 contains 13 residues. Germline trimming cut 3 bases from V and 6 bases from J; bases unmatched to any gene: 2. The CDR3 bases are TGTGCCAGCAGTTTCGGACTAGCGGCCGAGCAGTACTTC. Its protein product is CASSFGLAAEQYF.

This clone was observed a single time. The rearrangement joins TRBV5-1 to TRBJ2-5; D is unresolved. V was cut by 0 bases and J by 5 bases, with 17 bases left in between. CDR3 length: 16 amino acids. Germline CDR1 reads SGHRS; CDR2 reads YFSETQ. CDR3 protein: CASSLEGSVGWETQYF. In DNA form, the CDR3 reads TGCGCCAGCAGCTTGGAAGGGTCCGTGGGTTGGGAGACCCAGTACTTC.

The chain links TRBV29-1 to TRBJ2-7; the D call may be TRBD1 or TRBD2 (6 bases each). The V end lost 6 bases, the J end lost 5 bases, and 17 bases lay between the germline ends. Germline assignment: CDR1 SQVTM and CDR2 ANQGSEA. The CDR3 has 13 amino acids. CDR3 coding DNA: TGCAGCGTCGACGGGGGCACGAGCAACGAGCAGTACTTC. Translated: CSVDGGTSNEQYF.

This rearrangement joins TRBV6-5 to TRBJ1-3, with D unresolved. CDR1 and CDR2 (germline): MNHEY, SVGAGI. V dropped 6 bases and J dropped 0 bases, with 9 bases sitting between them. This CDR3 region has 14 residues. The CDR3 region has the DNA TGTGCCAGCAGGGATTCTAGCTCTGGAAACACCATATATTTT. Amino acids: CASRDSSSGNTIYF.

V usage is TRBV4-1 and J usage is TRBJ2-2, with TRBD2 matching 8 bases. The trim removed 1 base at V and 6 bases at J, leaving 4 bases unmatched. The length of the CDR3 is 15 residues. Germline V gives CDR1 MGHRA, CDR2 YSYEKL. CDR3 sequence reads: CASSQVILAAGELFF. The DNA for the CDR3 is TGCGCCAGCAGCCAAGTAATACTAGCGGCCGGGGAGCTGTTTTTT.

This chain links TRBV9 with TRBJ1-2; possible D gene TRBD1, 5 bases. Trimming took off 0 bases at V and 4 bases at J, with 13 bases between the two ends. CDR1 is SGDLS and CDR2 is YYNGEE in the germline V gene. CDR3 size: 15 residues. Here the CDR3 reads CASSVDPGNGYGYTF. The CDR3 coding sequence is TGTGCCAGCAGCGTAGATCCAGGGAATGGCTATGGCTACACCTTC.

This clone was detected only once. The rearrangement links TRBV7-9 to TRBJ1-1; 7 nucleotides align to TRBD1. CDR1 is SEHNR and CDR2 is FQNEAQ in the germline V gene (reference sequence). Germline trimming cut 3 bases from V and 6 bases from J; bases unmatched to any gene: 10. The CDR3 is 15 amino acids. The DNA of the CDR3 is TGTGCCAGCAGCTTCAGGGACAGACCCCGAGCTGAAGCTTTCTTT. Translating it yields CASSFRDRPRAEAFF.

This chain joins TRBV27 and TRBJ1-1, with D uncertain. The CDR3 extends over 14 amino acids. Trimming took 0 bases from V and 11 from J, leaving 16 bases between them. From germline, CDR1 is MNHEY and CDR2 SMNVEV (reference sequence). The CDR3 sequence: CASSLSRTPGVAFF. The CDR3 nucleotides are TGTGCCAGCAGTTTATCCCGAACTCCCGGGGTGGCTTTCTTT.

This chain joins TRBV2 and TRBJ2-1, with 15 bases matching TRBD2. The V gene end was trimmed by 7 bases and the J gene end by 10 bases; junction bases not matched to a gene: 11. From germline, CDR1 is SNHLY and CDR2 FYNNEI. This CDR3 is 16 amino acids long. For the CDR3, the DNA is TGTGCCAGCAAAAGTGCCGGGACTAGCGGGGGGAGAGAGCAGTTCTTC. This codes for CASKSAGTSGGREQFF.

V and J are TRBV18 and TRBJ2-3, with D unclear. V was clipped by 6 bases and J by 7 bases, with 20 bases between them. Germline CDR1 is KGHSH and CDR2 is LQKENI. The CDR3 totals 15 residues. The CDR3 protein is CASSPDGPKPNTQYF. The CDR3 DNA follows: TGTGCCAGCTCCCCGGATGGACCAAAACCCAATACGCAGTATTTT.

The chain combines TRBV7-9 with TRBJ2-2; possibly TRBD2 for D (6 bases). From germline, CDR1 is SEHNR and CDR2 FQNEAQ (reference sequence). V lost 5 bases and J 2 bases, leaving 9 bases between the germline ends. The CDR3 loop spans 14 amino acids. This CDR3 is CASSPDYNTGELFF. CDR3 DNA sequence: TGTGCCAGCAGCCCGGACTACAACACCGGGGAGCTGTTTTTT.

The J gene is TRBJ2-5, the V gene TRBV19; perhaps TRBD2 as D (5 bases). Germline V gene lookup returns CDR1 LNHDA and CDR2 SQIVND (reference sequence). With 11 bases removed from V and 5 bases from J, the gap between germline ends came to 24 bases. The CDR3 contains 15 residues. The DNA for the CDR3 is TGTGCCGTCGCCAGCGGAACAACTCGTGGGGAGACCCAGTACTTC. This translates into CAVASGTTRGETQYF.